This T cell receptor beta chain came from a study of response to subunit inactivated influenza vaccine. The CDR3 runs 17 residues. General study points: Few additional T cells are recruited per seasonal influenza vaccination, authors suggested.

In the case of this clonotype: Its antigen remains unidentified.

TCRdb itself ran the RT-PCR reads through MiXCR, one entry per CDR3 protein. In the table there are about 480,000 distinct CDR3 sequences, about 10% of which are singletons. Sequencing used PBMCs from blood, obtained 45 days after vaccination. The receptor was derived from a man in his fifties who received an inactivated influenza vaccine. The chain employs TRBV21-1 and TRBJ2-3; the DNA was not used to check the table's D call, TRBD1. TRBV21-1 is an annotated pseudogene. Written as DNA, the CDR3 is TGTGCCAGCAGCAAAACTCGGGACCGATTCCTCACAGATACGCAGTATTTT. Amino acids: CASSKTRDRFLTDTQYF.